This T cell receptor beta chain is drawn from a study of T cell responses to AZD1222 COVID-19 vaccine. In regard to this clone: Its antigen remains unidentified.

Study-level results: A mostly white British donor set with more females was recruited, and clonal diversity was possibly underestimated.

Only in-frame clones appear in the TCRdb table, and some are missing; sequencing was by immunoSEQ multiplex PCR. Here the sample spans around 150,000 clones, more than 85% being singletons. The CDR3 spans 13 residues. Germline assignment: CDR1 SGHRS and CDR2 YFSETQ. V lost 0 bases to trimming and J lost 4 bases, with 8 bases between them. Specimen: peripheral blood, collected 28 days after the second AZD1222 dose. This TCR was sampled from an adult who received the AZD1222 COVID-19 vaccine. This chain connects TRBV5-1 to TRBJ2-7; unclear D gene. The CDR3 loop reads CASSLEFGYEQYF. The CDR3 nucleotides are TGCGCCAGCAGCTTGGAATTTGGGTACGAGCAGTACTTC.